These 10 T cell receptor beta chains were sequenced from one sample in a study of T cells in Graves' hyperthyroidism and ophthalmopathy. It was RNA transcripts that yielded the amplified TCR beta CDR3 regions. The HTBI primer set was used in a first-round RT-PCR of the TCR CDR3. TCRdb reprocessed the multiplex PCR reads via MiXCR and lists one record per CDR3 protein. This table holds about 570,000 distinct CDR3 sequences, 46% found once. The sample taken for sequencing was peripheral blood or thyroid tissue (not recorded which). The receptors derive from an adult woman with Graves' disease, either hyperthyroidism or ophthalmopathy (not recorded which).

The V gene is TRBV19, the J gene TRBJ2-7; D tentatively fits TRBD1 or TRBD2 (5 bases each). V dropped 3 bases and J dropped 6 bases, with 12 bases sitting between them. The CDR3 runs to 13 residues. From germline, CDR1 is LNHDA and CDR2 SQIVND (reference sequence). The CDR3: CASSISGTGEQYF. The CDR3 bases are TGTGCCAGTAGTATCTCCGGGACCGGCGAGCAGTACTTC.

This clonotype appeared many times. The V gene is TRBV12-3 or TRBV12-4, the J gene TRBJ1-1; 8 bases are shared with TRBD1. CDR3 length: 15 residues. V gave up 7 bases and J gave up 1 base; unmatched junction bases: 8. As DNA, the CDR3 is TGTGCCAGCAACCCTACCGGGACAGGGAACACTGAAGCTTTCTTT. It encodes CASNPTGTGNTEAFF.

The V call is TRBV10-3, the J call TRBJ2-7, with 12 nucleotides matching TRBD2. V was clipped by 4 bases and J by 1 base; unmatched bases: 8. Germline V gives CDR1 ENHRY, CDR2 SYGVKD. The CDR3 totals 17 residues. This CDR3 reads CAISANLAGGQSYEQYF. CDR3 DNA sequence: TGTGCCATCAGTGCGAACCTAGCGGGAGGGCAGTCCTACGAGCAGTACTTC.

At least ten counts were recorded for this clonotype. This sequence joins TRBV25-1 and TRBJ1-4; D uncertain. Trimming took 2 bases from V and 8 from J, leaving 12 bases between them. CDR1 and CDR2 from the germline V gene are MGHDK and SYGVNS. The CDR3 sequence is 14 residues long. CDR3 in DNA: TGTGCCAGCAGTGAAACCACGTACGGGGAAAAACTGTTTTTT. Translated: CASSETTYGEKLFF.

V usage is TRBV7-9 and J usage is TRBJ2-5; D uncertain. This CDR3 has 15 amino acids. Germline loops: CDR1 SEHNR, CDR2 FQNEAQ (reference sequence). V was pared by 5 bases and J by 2 bases, with 15 bases between. CDR3 in amino acids: CASSLGSKTQETQYF. CDR3 DNA sequence: TGTGCCAGCAGCCTCGGCTCCAAAACGCAAGAGACCCAGTACTTC.

A single count supports this clonotype. The chain combines TRBV20-1 with TRBJ1-2; D gene unclear. With 0 bases removed from V and 10 bases from J, the gap between germline ends came to 3 bases. CDR3 length: 9 amino acids. The germline gives CDR1 DFQATT, CDR2 SNEGSKA (reference sequence). The CDR3 sequence: CSARDDYTF. In DNA form, the CDR3 reads TGCAGTGCTAGAGATGACTACACCTTC.

The genes are TRBV20-1 and TRBJ1-4; tentatively, D is TRBD1 (5 bases). Per the germline V gene, CDR1 is DFQATT and CDR2 is SNEGSKA (reference sequence). Trimming pared 3 bases from V and 7 bases from J, leaving 12 bases between. CDR3 length equals 13 residues. DNA of the CDR3: TGCAGTGCTAGTGGGGCGAATATTGAAAAACTGTTTTTT. Translating it yields CSASGANIEKLFF.

Ten or more counts support this clonotype. The gene calls are TRBV6-5 and TRBJ1-1; 8 nucleotides align to TRBD1. CDR1 and CDR2 (germline): MNHEY, SVGAGI. Trimming removed 5 bases from V and 0 bases from J; junction bases left unmatched: 11. The CDR3 runs 17 residues. DNA for the CDR3: TGTGCCAGCAGTCAGACGACCGGACAGGGAGTGAACACTGAAGCTTTCTTT. Translating it yields CASSQTTGQGVNTEAFF.

This clonotype occurred many times. The gene calls are TRBV5-1 and TRBJ2-5; 9 bases agree with TRBD1. V shed 2 bases and J 5 bases; nucleotides not matched to a gene: 7. CDR3 length: 15 amino acids. Germline V gene lookup returns CDR1 SGHRS and CDR2 YFSETQ. Here the CDR3 reads CASSFSTGGPETQYF. CDR3 coding DNA: TGCGCCAGCAGCTTTTCAACAGGGGGCCCGGAGACCCAGTACTTC.

DNA of the CDR3: TGTGCCAGCAGCAGGAGTGAAGGGGGGGCCAACGTCCTGACTTTC. The encoded protein is CASSRSEGGANVLTF. J is TRBJ2-6 and V is TRBV5-4; D is unresolved. Germline V gene lookup returns CDR1 SGHNT and CDR2 YYREEE (reference sequence). The CDR3 is made up of 15 amino acids. The germline V and J ends were trimmed by 4 bases and 4 bases, with 12 bases remaining between them.